Listed below are T cell receptor beta chains from one sample, sequenced in a study of OX40 agonist ivuxolimab in advanced cancers. TCRdb's copy holds only in-frame clones and misses some; the assay was immunoSEQ multiplex PCR. The sample holds under 55,000 clones; 90% to 95% are singletons and the top ten take almost 25%. The source material was CD4+ or CD8+ T cells sorted from blood, sampled in a trial of the OX40 agonist ivuxolimab. All receptors derive from an adult with an advanced solid tumor such as melanoma, head and neck, liver or kidney cancer. Both conserved end residues are part of each CDR3. Each record gives: V gene, D gene, clone size, J gene, CDR3 DNA, CDR3 protein. A D gene is named only where the DNA matches it firmly. Clone size is stated in some rows and not others, as once, few, many or a class when expanded.

V: TRBV4-3
D: NA
size: NA
J: TRBJ2-5
DNA: TGCGCCAGCAGCCAAGGGGGAACCCGAGGGCGAGAGACCCAGTACTTC
CDR3: CASSQGGTRGRETQYF

V: TRBV28
D: NA
size: NA
J: TRBJ2-5
DNA: TGTGCCAGCAGTTCGTGGGGGGAAACAGAAGAGACCCAGTACTTC
CDR3: CASSSWGETEETQYF

V: TRBV28
D: TRBD2
size: NA
J: TRBJ2-1
DNA: TGTGCCAGTGGGGGAGGACTAGCGGGAGACAATGAGCAGTTCTTC
CDR3: CASGGGLAGDNEQFF

V: TRBV6-1
D: NA
size: NA
J: TRBJ2-7
DNA: TGTGCCAGCAGTGATCTAACAGGGAGCCTTCGGGAGCAGTACTTC
CDR3: CASSDLTGSLREQYF

V: TRBV7-8
D: NA
size: NA
J: TRBJ2-1
DNA: TGTGCCAGCATGGGGGCGGACGGCAATGAGCAGTTCTTC
CDR3: CASMGADGNEQFF

V: TRBV7-9
D: NA
size: NA
J: TRBJ1-2
DNA: TGTGCCAGCAGCTTAGGAGTCGGGGGTTTCACCTTC
CDR3: CASSLGVGGFTF

V: TRBV5-4
D: NA
size: NA
J: TRBJ2-2
DNA: TGTGCCAGCAGCCCCGGACACGGTCTGGCCGGGGAGCTGTTTTTT
CDR3: CASSPGHGLAGELFF

V: TRBV7-9
D: NA
size: NA
J: TRBJ2-7
DNA: TGTGCCAGCAGCCCCAGCGAAGGAGTAGACTACGAGCAGTACTTC
CDR3: CASSPSEGVDYEQYF

V: TRBV9
D: NA
size: NA
J: TRBJ2-1
DNA: TGTGCCAGCAGCGTAGTCCCTAGCTCCTACAATGAGCAGTTCTTC
CDR3: CASSVVPSSYNEQFF

V: TRBV5-8
D: NA
size: NA
J: TRBJ2-7
DNA: TGTGCCAGCAGCTTGGGCCAGGGATCCACCTACGAGCAGTACTTC
CDR3: CASSLGQGSTYEQYF

V: TRBV7-9
D: NA
size: NA
J: TRBJ1-4
DNA: TGTGCCAGCAGCCCCGCAATAAATGAAAAACTGTTTTTT
CDR3: CASSPAINEKLFF

V: TRBV9
D: NA
size: NA
J: TRBJ1-3
DNA: TGTGCCAGCAGCGTAGGAGACAGCTCTGGAAACACCATATATTTT
CDR3: CASSVGDSSGNTIYF

V: TRBV27
D: TRBD2
size: NA
J: TRBJ2-1
DNA: TGTGCCAGCAGTTACAGCGGGAGTGCGTACAATGAGCAGTTCTTC
CDR3: CASSYSGSAYNEQFF

V: TRBV12-1
D: NA
size: NA
J: TRBJ2-5
DNA: TGTGCCGGTCATATCCGACTTCACGGGGCCCAGTACTTC
CDR3: CAGHIRLHGAQYF

V: TRBV7-8
D: TRBD2
size: NA
J: TRBJ2-7
DNA: TGTGCCAGCAGCTTAGGACTAGCGGGAGTCCCCTACGAGCAGTACTTC
CDR3: CASSLGLAGVPYEQYF

V: TRBV6-5
D: TRBD1
size: NA
J: TRBJ2-5
DNA: TGTGCCAGCAGTTACAGGGACAGGGGTGGCGAGACCCAGTACTTC
CDR3: CASSYRDRGGETQYF

V: TRBV7-9
D: NA
size: NA
J: TRBJ2-7
DNA: TGTGCCAGCAGCTCTAACCCAGGTTGGCTAGAGCAGTACTTC
CDR3: CASSSNPGWLEQYF

V: TRBV4-3
D: TRBD1
size: NA
J: TRBJ2-1
DNA: TGCGCCAGCAGCCAAGGGGACAGCCTCAATGAGCAGTTCTTC
CDR3: CASSQGDSLNEQFF

V: TRBV9
D: TRBD1
size: NA
J: TRBJ2-1
DNA: TGTGCCAGCAGCGTAGTGCAGGGGGCAGGTGAGCAGTTCTTC
CDR3: CASSVVQGAGEQFF

V: TRBV11-2
D: TRBD1
size: NA
J: TRBJ2-7
DNA: TGTGCCAGCAGCGAGACAGGGTACTACGAGCAGTACTTC
CDR3: CASSETGYYEQYF

V: TRBV13
D: TRBD1
size: NA
J: TRBJ2-7
DNA: TGTGCCAGCAGCTCATATGGACAGGGGAGGTACGAGCAGTACTTC
CDR3: CASSSYGQGRYEQYF

V: TRBV5-1
D: NA
size: NA
J: TRBJ1-5
DNA: TGCGCCAGCAGCTCTCAGCCCAAGACAGGACACAATCAGCCCCAGCATTTT
CDR3: CASSSQPKTGHNQPQHF

V: TRBV23-1
D: TRBD1
size: NA
J: TRBJ1-1
DNA: TGCGCCAGCAGTCCCACCCGGGGGGCAGGGGGGTATGAAGGCACTGAAGCTTTCTTT
CDR3: CASSPTRGAGGYEGTEAFF

V: TRBV7-9
D: NA
size: NA
J: TRBJ2-7
DNA: TGTGCCAGCAGCTTATCGCTGGACACCCAACGGTACGAGCAGTACTTC
CDR3: CASSLSLDTQRYEQYF

V: TRBV14
D: NA
size: NA
J: TRBJ2-1
DNA: TGTGCCAGCAACCCTTTAGTGTCTGAGCAGTTCTTC
CDR3: CASNPLVSEQFF

V: TRBV27
D: NA
size: NA
J: TRBJ2-7
DNA: TGTGCCAGCAGCCTTAGGGGGGGGCAGGAGCAGTACTTC
CDR3: CASSLRGGQEQYF

V: TRBV4-2
D: NA
size: NA
J: TRBJ2-5
DNA: TGTGCCAGCAGCCAAGACCCTTCCGGGATTGGTCAAGAGACCCAGTACTTC
CDR3: CASSQDPSGIGQETQYF

V: TRBV29-1
D: NA
size: NA
J: TRBJ2-1
DNA: TGCAGCGTTGACGGGGGATGGGATGAGCAGTTCTTC
CDR3: CSVDGGWDEQFF

V: TRBV2
D: NA
size: NA
J: TRBJ2-1
DNA: TGTGCCAGCAGTGAACTGAGGTCGGGTTACAATGAGCAGTTCTTC
CDR3: CASSELRSGYNEQFF

V: TRBV4-3
D: TRBD1
size: NA
J: TRBJ2-5
DNA: TGCGCCAGCAGCCAAGATAGGACAGGGTGGCAGACCCAGTACTTC
CDR3: CASSQDRTGWQTQYF

V: TRBV2
D: TRBD1
size: NA
J: TRBJ2-7
DNA: TGTGCCAGCAATACACCCGGGACAGACTCCTACGAGCAGTACTTC
CDR3: CASNTPGTDSYEQYF

V: TRBV4-1
D: NA
size: once
J: TRBJ1-1
DNA: TGCGCCAGCAGCCAAGACAGGAGCTATAACACTGAAGCTTTCTTT
CDR3: CASSQDRSYNTEAFF

V: TRBV13
D: NA
size: NA
J: TRBJ1-1
DNA: TGTGCCAGCACCTTCCTAATCGGGGACCGCACTGAAGCTTTCTTT
CDR3: CASTFLIGDRTEAFF

V: TRBV4-1
D: NA
size: NA
J: TRBJ1-1
DNA: TGCGCCAGCAGCCAAGTGGTGCCTTCGGGGTTAAGAACTGAAGCTTTCTTT
CDR3: CASSQVVPSGLRTEAFF

V: TRBV7-3
D: NA
size: NA
J: TRBJ1-1
DNA: TGTGCCAGCAGCCCCGCCGGGACATCGAACACTGAAGCTTTCTTT
CDR3: CASSPAGTSNTEAFF

V: TRBV28
D: TRBD2
size: NA
J: TRBJ2-7
DNA: TGTGCCAGCAGTTTAAGAACTAGCGGGAGTATGGAGCAGTACTTC
CDR3: CASSLRTSGSMEQYF

V: TRBV6-5
D: NA
size: NA
J: TRBJ2-7
DNA: TGTGCCAGCTCGGAGGGGAATAGGCCCTACGAGCAGTACTTC
CDR3: CASSEGNRPYEQYF

V: TRBV27
D: NA
size: NA
J: TRBJ2-5
DNA: TGTGCCAGCAGCCAGGACACCTTGGAGAGGACCCAGTACTTC
CDR3: CASSQDTLERTQYF

V: TRBV7-8
D: NA
size: NA
J: TRBJ2-1
DNA: TGTGCCAGCAGCTTAGGAGCGGGACAGCCCTACAATGAGCAGTTCTTC
CDR3: CASSLGAGQPYNEQFF

V: TRBV27
D: NA
size: NA
J: TRBJ2-1
DNA: TGTGCCAGCAGTTGGGACGCGTTGTCCTACAATGAGCAGTTCTTC
CDR3: CASSWDALSYNEQFF

V: TRBV19
D: NA
size: NA
J: TRBJ1-5
DNA: TGTGCCAGTAGTACAACAGGGATATTAAGCAATCAGCCCCAGCATTTT
CDR3: CASSTTGILSNQPQHF

V: TRBV5-4
D: TRBD2
size: NA
J: TRBJ2-3
DNA: TGTGCCACGGTGACTAGCGGGAGGGATACGCAGTATTTT
CDR3: CATVTSGRDTQYF

V: TRBV28
D: NA
size: NA
J: TRBJ2-1
DNA: TGTGCCAGCAGCCGTTGGGACCGGAGCTCCTACAATGAGCAGTTCTTC
CDR3: CASSRWDRSSYNEQFF

V: TRBV19
D: NA
size: NA
J: TRBJ1-2
DNA: TGTGCCAGTATGAGCACCAAAGACAGTTGGCGTGGCTACACCTTC
CDR3: CASMSTKDSWRGYTF

V: TRBV7-8
D: TRBD1
size: NA
J: TRBJ2-5
DNA: TGTGCCAGCAGCTCCAATTCGGGGACAGGGCCTCAAGAGACCCAGTACTTC
CDR3: CASSSNSGTGPQETQYF

V: TRBV11-2
D: TRBD1
size: NA
J: TRBJ2-7
DNA: TGTGCCAGCAGCTTGGGGACAGCTTTCGAGCAGTACTTC
CDR3: CASSLGTAFEQYF

V: TRBV5-6
D: TRBD1
size: NA
J: TRBJ2-7
DNA: TGTGCCAGCAGCTTGGATGGGACAGGGGCGGCCTTACACTCCTACGAGCAGTACTTC
CDR3: CASSLDGTGAALHSYEQYF

V: TRBV28
D: NA
size: NA
J: TRBJ1-3
DNA: TGTGCCAGCAGTTGGGAAGGGCGGAGAGGAAACACCATATATTTT
CDR3: CASSWEGRRGNTIYF

V: TRBV29-1
D: TRBD2
size: NA
J: TRBJ2-1
DNA: TGCAGCGTTTTAAGGACTAGCGGCTATGGTGAGCAGTTCTTC
CDR3: CSVLRTSGYGEQFF

V: TRBV7-9
D: NA
size: few
J: TRBJ2-3
DNA: TGTGCCAGCAGCTTAGATGAAAGAAGAGCGCAGTATTTT
CDR3: CASSLDERRAQYF

V: TRBV28
D: NA
size: few
J: TRBJ1-5
DNA: TGTGCCAGCAGGCGGGGAAATCAGCCCCAGCATTTT
CDR3: CASRRGNQPQHF

V: TRBV9
D: TRBD2
size: NA
J: TRBJ2-7
DNA: TGTGCCAGCAGCGTCGGACTAGCGGGAAGTGGCGAGCAGTACTTC
CDR3: CASSVGLAGSGEQYF

V: TRBV7-9
D: NA
size: NA
J: TRBJ1-1
DNA: TGTGCCAGCAGCTTAGGCGTTTTGGGGGCAGGGGCTGAAGCTTTCTTT
CDR3: CASSLGVLGAGAEAFF

V: TRBV19
D: NA
size: NA
J: TRBJ1-1
DNA: TGTGCCAGTAGTACGGCCAGGGAAGGGTGGAACACTGAAGCTTTCTTT
CDR3: CASSTAREGWNTEAFF